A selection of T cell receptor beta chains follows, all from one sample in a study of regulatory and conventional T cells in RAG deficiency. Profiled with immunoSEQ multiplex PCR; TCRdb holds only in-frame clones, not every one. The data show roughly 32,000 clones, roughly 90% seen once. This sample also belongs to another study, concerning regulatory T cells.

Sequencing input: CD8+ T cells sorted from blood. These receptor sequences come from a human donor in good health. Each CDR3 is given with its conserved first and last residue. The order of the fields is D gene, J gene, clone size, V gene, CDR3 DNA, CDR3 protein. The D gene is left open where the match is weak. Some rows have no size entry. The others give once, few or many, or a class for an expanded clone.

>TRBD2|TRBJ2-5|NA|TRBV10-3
TGTGCCATCAGTGTGCTTGCTGGCGGGAGGGCAGAGACCCAGTACTTC
CAISVLAGGRAETQYF
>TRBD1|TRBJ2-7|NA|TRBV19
TGTGCCAGTAGTATTGGGGACAGCTCCTACGAGCAGTACTTC
CASSIGDSSYEQYF
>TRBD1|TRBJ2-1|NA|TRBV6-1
TGTGCCAGCAGTGATACCGGGACAGTTTACAATGAGCAGTTCTTC
CASSDTGTVYNEQFF
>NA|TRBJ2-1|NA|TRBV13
TGTGCCAGCAGCTTGGGCGGAAGCTCCTACAATGAGCAGTTCTTC
CASSLGGSSYNEQFF
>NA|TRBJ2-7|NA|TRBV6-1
TGTGCCAGCAGAAGAAAAGAGAGCGGCGAGCAGTACTTC
CASRRKESGEQYF
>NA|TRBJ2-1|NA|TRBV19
TGTGCCAGCGCGGACAGCTCCTACAATGAGCAGTTCTTC
CASADSSYNEQFF
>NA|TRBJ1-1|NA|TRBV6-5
TGTGCCAGCAGTTTGGACAGAGTCTTGGGCACTGAAGCTTTCTTT
CASSLDRVLGTEAFF
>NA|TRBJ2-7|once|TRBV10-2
TGCGCCAGCAGTGAGTCGTACGAGCAGTACTTC
CASSESYEQYF
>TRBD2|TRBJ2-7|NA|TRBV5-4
TGTGCCAGCAGCTTGGGACTAGCGGGGGGTTCCTACGAGCAGTACTTC
CASSLGLAGGSYEQYF
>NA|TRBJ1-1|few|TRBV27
TGTGCCAGCAGTTTGGGGGGGCTGTTGACTGAAGCTTTCTTT
CASSLGGLLTEAFF
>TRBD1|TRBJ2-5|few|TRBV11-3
TGTGCCAGCAGCTTAGGTCTGGCAGGGGGCTGGGAGACCCAGTACTTC
CASSLGLAGGWETQYF
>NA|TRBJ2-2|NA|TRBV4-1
TGCGCCAGCAGTCCCAATTCCTGGACAGCGAACACCGGGGAGCTGTTTTTT
CASSPNSWTANTGELFF
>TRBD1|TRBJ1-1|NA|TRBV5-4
TGTGCCAGCAGCCTCGACAGGGCCACTGAAGCTTTCTTT
CASSLDRATEAFF
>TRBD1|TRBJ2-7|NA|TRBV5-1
TGCGCCAGCAGCTTGGAGACAGGGACCTACGAGCAGTACTTC
CASSLETGTYEQYF
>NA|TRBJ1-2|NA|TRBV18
TGTGCCAGCTCACCACAGGGCGAGTATGGCTACACCTTC
CASSPQGEYGYTF
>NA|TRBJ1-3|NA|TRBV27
TGTGCCAGTCGCTCTGGAAACACCATATATTTT
CASRSGNTIYF
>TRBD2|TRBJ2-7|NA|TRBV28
TGTGCCAGCAGATCCCTAGCGGGAGGGACCTACGAGCAGTACTTC
CASRSLAGGTYEQYF
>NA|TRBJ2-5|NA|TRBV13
TGTGCCAGCAGCTTAGTCGCCAAACAAGAGACCCAGTACTTC
CASSLVAKQETQYF
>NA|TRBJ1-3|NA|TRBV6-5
TGTGCCAGCACCCCCCCCGGGGGAAACACCATATATTTT
CASTPPGGNTIYF
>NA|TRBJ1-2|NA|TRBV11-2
TGTGCCAGCAGCCGGTCTACAGTTCCTTATGGCTACACCTTC
CASSRSTVPYGYTF
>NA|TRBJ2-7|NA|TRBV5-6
TGTGCCAGCGGGGAGGGGGAGACCTACGAGCAGTACTTC
CASGEGETYEQYF
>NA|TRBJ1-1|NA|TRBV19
TGTGCCAGTAGTATGGGCAGGGGCCTGAACACTGAAGCTTTCTTT
CASSMGRGLNTEAFF
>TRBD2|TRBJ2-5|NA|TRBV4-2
TGTGCCAGCAGCCAAGGTGGCGGGGGAGCCGAGGGGGAGACCCAGTACTTC
CASSQGGGGAEGETQYF
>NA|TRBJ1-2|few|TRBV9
TGTGCCAGCAGCCAACAATACGACTACACCTTC
CASSQQYDYTF
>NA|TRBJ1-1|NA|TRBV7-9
TGTGCCAGCAGCTTAGAGGGTATGAACACTGAAGCTTTCTTT
CASSLEGMNTEAFF
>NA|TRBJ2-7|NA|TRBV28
TGTGCCAGCCGATTGGGAACCTACGAGCAGTACTTC
CASRLGTYEQYF
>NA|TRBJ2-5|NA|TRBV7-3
TGTGCCAGCAGCCCGTTCCAAGAGACCCAGTACTTC
CASSPFQETQYF
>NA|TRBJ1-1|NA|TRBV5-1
TGCGCCAGCACCGGGGCAAACCTCAGGGGCGCGAGAAACACTGAAGCTTTCTTT
CASTGANLRGARNTEAFF
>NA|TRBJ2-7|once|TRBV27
TGTGCCAGCAGTTTTCGCCCGGCAGGACTCAATCCCCACGAGCAGTACTTC
CASSFRPAGLNPHEQYF